One sample yielded the 20 T cell receptor beta chains listed below, sequenced in a study of PD-1 blockade in classical Hodgkin lymphoma. Every patient relapsed after autologous stem cell transplantation, and brentuximab vedotin exposure varied. Method: immunoSEQ multiplex PCR; TCRdb's copy keeps in-frame clones and lacks some. The sample has about 84,000 clones; roughly 90% are singletons. This specimen was peripheral blood mononuclear cells (PBMCs), taken at baseline. These receptor sequences come from a human donor with classical Hodgkin lymphoma.

This clone showed up just once. This chain links TRBV7-2 with TRBJ2-7, with 11 positions matching TRBD2. The CDR3 sequence is 16 residues long. V shed 0 bases and J 5 bases; nucleotides not matched to a gene: 6. Germline lookup yields CDR1 SGHTA and CDR2 FQGNSA. Here the CDR3 DNA reads TGTGCCAGCAGCTTAGCCCCACTAGCGGGAGTACACGAGCAGTACTTC. This encodes CASSLAPLAGVHEQYF.

The V call is TRBV10-3, the J call TRBJ2-7, with a tentative D call TRBD2 (7 bases). Germline V lookup: CDR1 ENHRY, CDR2 SYGVKD. V was clipped by 3 bases and J by 2 bases, with 8 bases between them. This CDR3 is 13 amino acids long. The CDR3 is CAISDGGPYEQYF. In DNA, the CDR3 is TGTGCCATCAGTGACGGGGGGCCCTACGAGCAGTACTTC.

The rearrangement joins TRBV6-1 to TRBJ1-1; tentatively, D is TRBD1 (6 bases). From germline, CDR1 is MNHNS and CDR2 SASEGT. The CDR3 totals 15 residues. Trimming removed 2 bases at V and 4 bases at J, with 14 bases between. CDR3: CASSEFWGAGTEAFF. The CDR3 DNA follows: TGTGCCAGCAGTGAATTCTGGGGGGCGGGCACTGAAGCTTTCTTT.

The gene calls are TRBV4-3 and TRBJ1-2, with TRBD1 identical over 7 bases. The junction had 4 bases not matched to a gene; V was cut back by 1 base and J by 2 bases. CDR1 is LGHNA and CDR2 is YSLEER in the germline V gene. This CDR3 comprises 15 residues. The CDR3 DNA is TGCGCCAGCAGCCAAGTTGCCAGGGGGAACTATGGCTACACCTTC. Translation gives CASSQVARGNYGYTF.

This sequence joins TRBV5-1 and TRBJ2-7; weak D call: TRBD1 (6 bases). The germline gives CDR1 SGHRS, CDR2 YFSETQ. The length of the CDR3 is 16 residues. V was trimmed by 0 bases and J by 3 bases, leaving 16 bases between them. The CDR3: CASSLAQGNSLYEQYF. Written as DNA, the CDR3 is TGCGCCAGCAGCTTGGCCCAGGGGAATAGCCTCTACGAGCAGTACTTC.

This clone is categorized as medium-sized. The chain uses TRBV18 and TRBJ2-2; D is possibly TRBD1 (7 bases). Germline V gene sequence: CDR1 KGHSH, CDR2 LQKENI. This CDR3 is 15 amino acids long. The germline V and J ends were trimmed by 8 bases and 5 bases, with 18 bases remaining between them. The chain's CDR3 is CASVGDSGLTGELFF. In nucleotides, the CDR3 is TGTGCCAGCGTCGGGGACAGCGGGTTAACCGGGGAGCTGTTTTTT.

This rearrangement joins TRBV10-1 to TRBJ1-2; D not resolved. Trimming took off 2 bases at V and 6 bases at J, with 10 bases between the two ends. The CDR3 extends over 13 amino acids. CDR1 and CDR2 (germline): WNHNN, SYGVQD (reference sequence). As DNA, the CDR3 is TGCGCCAGCAGTGAGACCCTCGTGGATGGCTACACCTTC. Its protein is CASSETLVDGYTF.

V gene TRBV5-1 combines with J gene TRBJ2-7; 7 positions match TRBD2. The CDR3 consists of 14 residues. Germline V CDR1 and CDR2: SGHRS, YFSETQ. The junction had 14 bases not matched to a gene; V was cut back by 8 bases and J by 6 bases. CDR3 sequence: CARGEGRALCEQYF. CDR3 nucleotide sequence: TGCGCCAGAGGGGAGGGGAGGGCCCTCTGCGAGCAGTACTTC.

This clone was seen a single time. This chain uses TRBV27 with TRBJ2-3; 8 bases are a match to TRBD1. The CDR3 runs 17 residues. Germline CDR1 reads MNHEY; CDR2 reads SMNVEV (reference sequence). J gave up 5 bases and V 6 bases, and 16 bases lay outside the gene matches. The CDR3, as DNA: TGTGCCAGCAGCCCCCTCAGCTGGACAGGGCAAAAAGATACGCAGTATTTT. Protein product: CASSPLSWTGQKDTQYF.

The chain has TRBV30 and TRBJ2-5; the D gene is possibly TRBD1 (5 bases). V was trimmed by 2 bases and J by 2 bases, leaving 9 bases between them. The germline CDR1 and CDR2 sequences are GTSNPN and SVGIG (reference sequence). The CDR3 runs to 13 residues. The CDR3: CAWSRAGQETQYF. The CDR3 DNA is TGTGCCTGGAGTAGGGCAGGGCAAGAGACCCAGTACTTC.

There are a few counts of this clone. The chain recombines TRBV4-1 with TRBJ2-7; D is unclear. The CDR3 loop spans 14 amino acids. The V and J ends lost 1 base and 0 bases respectively, with 7 bases between them. Germline CDR1 is MGHRA and CDR2 is YSYEKL. The CDR3 nucleotides are TGCGCCAGCAGCCAAGTTGAGCACTCCTACGAGCAGTACTTC. Amino acid sequence: CASSQVEHSYEQYF.

Comment on this clone: Other DNA sequences of this sample code for an identical CDR3. The V and J genes are TRBV29-1 and TRBJ1-1; the D gene is possibly TRBD1 (6 bases). The CDR3 totals 14 residues. The germline V gene has CDR1 SQVTM and CDR2 ANQGSEA. Between the trimmed V and J ends, which lost 0 bases and 1 base, there was a span of 9 bases. The CDR3 reads CSVEDPTGNTEAFF. The CDR3 region has the DNA TGCAGCGTTGAAGACCCGACAGGGAACACTGAAGCTTTCTTT.

The rearrangement links TRBV2 to TRBJ2-3; D is undetermined. Germline V CDR1 and CDR2: SNHLY, FYNNEI. V lost 6 bases and J lost 1, with 14 bases in between. This CDR3 region has 15 residues. The CDR3 region is CASRPFRLGTDTQYF. The CDR3 DNA follows: TGTGCCAGCAGGCCCTTTCGGCTCGGCACAGATACGCAGTATTTT. The whole variable domain, filled in from reference TRBV2 and TRBJ2-3, reads EPEVTQTPSHQVTQMGQEVILRCVPISNHLYFYWYRQILGQKVEFLVSFYNNEISEKSEIFDDQFSVERPDGSNFTLKIRSTKLEDSAMYFCASRPFRLGTDTQYFGPGTRLTVL.

J is TRBJ2-3 and V is TRBV27; tentatively, D is TRBD1 (5 bases). The CDR3 is made up of 13 amino acids. Germline V gene lookup returns CDR1 MNHEY and CDR2 SMNVEV (reference sequence). V lost 2 bases and J lost 4, with 7 bases in between. The CDR3 sequence is CASSLMGPDTQYF. CDR3 coding DNA: TGTGCCAGCAGTTTAATGGGGCCAGATACGCAGTATTTT.

Here the CDR3 DNA reads TGTGCCAGCAGTACGGGACTACCCTACTACGAGCAGTACTTC. It encodes CASSTGLPYYEQYF. The V and J genes are TRBV2 and TRBJ2-7; 7 positions agree with TRBD2. The V segment lost 5 bases and the J segment 3 bases; nucleotides outside the gene matches: 7. The germline V gene has CDR1 SNHLY and CDR2 FYNNEI. This CDR3 is built from 14 residues.

This chain connects TRBV7-9 to TRBJ2-1; TRBD2 matches at 11 bases. The junction had 5 bases not matched to a gene; V was cut back by 3 bases and J by 7 bases. CDR3 length: 15 amino acids. Germline values: CDR1 SEHNR, CDR2 FQNEAQ (reference sequence). CDR3 in DNA: TGTGCCAGCAGCTTGACTAGCGGGGTGGTGAATGAGCAGTTCTTC. Translating it yields CASSLTSGVVNEQFF.

CDR3 residues: CAWSVGVPPPQETQYF. The CDR3 region has the DNA TGTGCCTGGAGTGTCGGCGTCCCGCCCCCCCAAGAGACCCAGTACTTC. The chain uses TRBV30 and TRBJ2-5; D remains unclear. There are 16 residues in the CDR3. V lost 0 bases and J 1 base, leaving 15 bases between the germline ends. Germline V gene lookup returns CDR1 GTSNPN and CDR2 SVGIG (reference sequence).

This clone showed up just once. This chain connects TRBV2 to TRBJ2-1; 11 nucleotides agree with TRBD2. Germline V CDR1 and CDR2: SNHLY, FYNNEI. With 7 bases clipped from V and 5 bases from J, the junction kept 7 bases outside the gene matches. This CDR3 comprises 15 residues. CDR3 bases: TGTGCCAGCACCCCGGGGACTAGCGGAAACAATGAGCAGTTCTTC. This translates into CASTPGTSGNNEQFF.

The chain recombines TRBV9 with TRBJ1-1; 9 nucleotides align to TRBD1. There are 16 residues in the CDR3. Germline CDR1 SGDLS, CDR2 YYNGEE. J gave up 6 bases and V 0 bases, and 9 bases lay outside the gene matches. The CDR3 DNA reads TGTGCCAGCAGCGTAGCTCTAGGGACAGGGCACCCTGAAGCTTTCTTT. It specifies CASSVALGTGHPEAFF.

This CDR3 reads CASSSVKGATNEKLFF. The CDR3 DNA sequence: TGTGCCAGCAGTTCCGTAAAGGGGGCAACTAATGAAAAACTGTTTTTT. The J gene is TRBJ1-4, the V gene TRBV28, with D tentatively TRBD1 (6 bases). Germline-derived CDR1 and CDR2 are MDHEN and SYDVKM. Trimming stripped 4 bases from V and 0 bases from J, with 12 bases between. CDR3 size: 16 residues.